The 9 T cell receptor beta chains below all came from one sample that was sequenced in a study of CD8+ T cells in alopecia areata. Treatment denoted: oral pan-JAK inhibitor, 5-10 mg twice daily. The sequencing template was cDNA reverse transcribed from extracted RNA. Assay: immunoSEQ multiplex PCR; the TCRdb copy retains only in-frame clones and omits some. Of about 170,000 clones listed, roughly 60% are singletons. The sample in question was CD4+ T cells sorted from blood, obtained at approximately week 60, from a patient treated with tofacitinib. These receptors were taken from a human donor with alopecia areata.

V and J are TRBV30 and TRBJ2-5, with a possible D match to TRBD1 (6 bases). Germline-derived CDR1 and CDR2 are GTSNPN and SVGIG (reference sequence). V was trimmed by 2 bases and J by 5 bases, leaving 18 bases between them. This CDR3 region has 15 residues. CDR3 region: CAWSPSGTNRETQYF. As DNA, the CDR3 is TGTGCCTGGAGTCCCTCCGGGACAAACAGGGAGACCCAGTACTTC.

V gene TRBV30 combines with J gene TRBJ1-3, with D unresolved. Germline lookup yields CDR1 GTSNPN and CDR2 SVGIG (reference sequence). This CDR3 comprises 14 residues. The germline V and J ends were trimmed by 2 bases and 0 bases, with 8 bases remaining between them. The CDR3 spells CAWSLQLSGNTIYF. CDR3 DNA sequence: TGTGCCTGGAGTTTACAGCTCTCTGGAAACACCATATATTTT.

The rearrangement joins TRBV30 to TRBJ1-1; TRBD1 aligns across 8 bases. After removal of 1 base from V and 5 bases from J, the junction contained 9 bases not matched to a gene. The CDR3 covers 15 residues. Germline-derived CDR1 and CDR2 are GTSNPN and SVGIG (reference sequence). The DNA for the CDR3 is TGTGCCTGGAGTGCGTTGGACAGGGTTTTTACTGAAGCTTTCTTT. The encoded protein is CAWSALDRVFTEAFF.

J is TRBJ1-1 and V is TRBV7-2; a weak D match, TRBD1 (6 bases). Germline V gene lookup returns CDR1 SGHTA and CDR2 FQGNSA. This CDR3 spans 15 amino acids. Trimming left V 5 bases short and J 0 bases short, with 13 bases between. The CDR3: CASSPQWGLNTEAFF. CDR3 sequence (DNA): TGTGCCAGCAGCCCCCAATGGGGGCTGAACACTGAAGCTTTCTTT.

The genes are TRBV18 and TRBJ2-4; D perhaps matches TRBD2 (6 bases). The CDR3 sequence is 14 residues long. Germline CDR1 is KGHSH and CDR2 is LQKENI. Trimming cost V 6 bases and J 7 bases, with 16 bases left between them. In DNA, the CDR3 is TGTGCCAGCTCCCCGGGGGAACAGTTTAACATTCAGTACTTC. Its translation is CASSPGEQFNIQYF.

The rearrangement uses TRBV4-1 and TRBJ2-6, with D possibly matching TRBD1 (5 bases). The CDR3 consists of 17 residues. Germline V gene lookup returns CDR1 MGHRA and CDR2 YSYEKL. Trimming pared 1 base from V and 0 bases from J, leaving 10 bases between. CDR3 amino acids: CASSQGGQTSGANVLTF. CDR3 DNA: TGCGCCAGCAGCCAAGGGGGCCAGACCTCTGGGGCCAACGTCCTGACTTTC.

In its sample, this clone was seen once. This chain connects TRBV11-2 to TRBJ2-1, with 10 nucleotides matching TRBD1. The germline CDR1 and CDR2 sequences are SGHAT and FQNNGV. This CDR3 is built from 14 residues. Trimming took 7 bases from V and 5 from J; bases not matched to a gene: 5. Here the CDR3 DNA reads TGTGCCAGCAACCCGGGACAGGGGAACAATGAGCAGTTCTTC. It translates to CASNPGQGNNEQFF.

The gene calls are TRBV29-1 and TRBJ2-7; D assignment may be TRBD1 or TRBD2 (5 bases each). CDR3 length equals 13 residues. Germline V gene lookup returns CDR1 SQVTM and CDR2 ANQGSEA. Trimming shortened V by 4 bases and J by 3 bases, and 13 bases separated the two germline ends. The CDR3, as DNA: TGCAGCGTTGGGGGACGGATGGGCTACGAGCAGTACTTC. It specifies CSVGGRMGYEQYF.

This sequence joins TRBV18 and TRBJ1-1; no firm D call. Germline V gene sequence: CDR1 KGHSH, CDR2 LQKENI. Trimming left V 6 bases short and J 5 bases short, with 16 bases between. This CDR3 is 14 amino acids long. The CDR3 DNA reads as TGTGCCAGCTCGCCTAATAAGCGGGAGACTGAAGCTTTCTTT. It codes for CASSPNKRETEAFF.